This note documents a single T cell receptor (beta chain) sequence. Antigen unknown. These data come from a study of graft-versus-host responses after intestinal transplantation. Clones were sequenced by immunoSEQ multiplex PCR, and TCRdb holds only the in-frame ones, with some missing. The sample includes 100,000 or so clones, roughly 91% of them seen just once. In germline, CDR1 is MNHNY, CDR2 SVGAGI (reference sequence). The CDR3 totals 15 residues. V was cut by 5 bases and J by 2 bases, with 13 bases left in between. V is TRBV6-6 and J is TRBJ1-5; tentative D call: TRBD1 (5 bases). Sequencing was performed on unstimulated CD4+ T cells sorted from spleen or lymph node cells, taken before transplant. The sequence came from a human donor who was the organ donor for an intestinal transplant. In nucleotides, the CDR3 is TGTGCCAGCAGTCTTCTAGGGGTGGGCAATCAGCCCCAGCATTTT. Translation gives CASSLLGVGNQPQHF.